This T cell receptor (beta chain) was recorded in a study of CD8 T cells in ankylosing spondylitis (dated by TCRdb to 2017 to 2019). Looking at the study overall: To find TCR variants linked to disease, the study profiled T cell receptor beta repertoires in ankylosing spondylitis patients and healthy donors. Peripheral blood was sampled, and synovial fluid was also collected from ankylosing spondylitis patients. The full study cohort comprised 20 to 25 ankylosing spondylitis patients and approximately 100 healthy donors.

The sequencing machine was an Illumina HiSeq 2500. Quantitative 5'-RACE with molecular barcodes was used to prepare TCR beta libraries. In the paper's pipeline: A new computational method based on a probabilistic model of VDJ rearrangement was used to identify disease-linked TCR variants. TCRdb trimmed the raw reads at Q25, called clones with MiXCR and kept productive beta chains. Duplicate CDR3 protein sequences are folded into a single record with the most common DNA and genes. The V and J calls and clone size come from TCRdb's table, not from the authors' own analysis. Within this sample are more than 150,000 distinct CDR3 sequences, with 9.5% to 15% of them counted one time only. The top ten constitute more than 15% of the sample. On this clonotype itself: Its cognate antigen has yet to be identified. Per-nucleotide qualities are absent, and no much larger clonotype sits a single base away.

Based on the germline V gene (reference sequence), the CDR1 and CDR2 sequences are DFQATT and SNEGSKA. The cysteine opens and the phenylalanine closes a CDR3 of 16 amino acids. The sequence is cut down to CDR3 DNA, 48 bases in frame from base 1. V lost 0 bases and J lost 1 base; the stretch between them is 16 bases long. General study outcomes and caveats: Significant enrichment of the disease-linked clones was reported in matched synovial fluid samples from ankylosing spondylitis patients. Some of the motif variants had been reported before in the synovial fluid and blood of reactive arthritis patients, a finding that suggests common disease-initiation mechanisms. The disease-linked clones showed a CD8+ phenotype and occurred at relatively low frequencies in peripheral blood. Blood from ankylosing spondylitis patients appeared to be characterized by a TCR beta motif made up of several highly homologous amino acid variants.

The sequence derives from a male donor with ankylosing spondylitis or in good health (not recorded which). The chain is encoded by TRBV20-1 joined to TRBJ2-7; TRBD2 could be the D gene, as 5 bases match. Sequenced material: blood, either unsorted or a sorted T cell fraction (not recorded which). The CDR3 reads as follows: CSARDPLGIGSYEQYF. The base sequence is TGCAGTGCTAGAGATCCACTCGGGATAGGGTCCTACGAGCAGTACTTC.